A selection of T cell receptor beta chains follows, all from one sample in a study of T-cell reconstitution after alpha-beta-depleted transplantation in children. TCRdb passed the PCR reads through MiXCR, listing each CDR3 protein once. Here the sample spans about 500,000 distinct CDR3 sequences, about 30% being singletons. The specimen was PBMCs from the stem cell graft donor, collected from the stem cell graft. These TCRs come from a human donor who donated a stem cell graft to a child with aplastic anemia. Each CDR3 is given with its conserved first and last residue. Each record gives: clone size, J gene, V gene, D gene, CDR3 DNA, CDR3 protein. D genes are given only for firm matches. Not every row has a clone size; where given, it reads once, few, many or a size class.

- TRBJ2-5 TRBV19 - TGTGCCAGTAGTGTACAGGGTAGGGCTTTCCAAGAGACCCAGTACTTC CASSVQGRAFQETQYF
once TRBJ1-1 TRBV12-3/TRBV12-4 - TGTGCCAGCAGTTCATTTTGGGGGAACACTGAAGCTTTCTTT CASSSFWGNTEAFF
- TRBJ2-2 TRBV6-2/TRBV6-3 - TGTGCCAGCACCCTGACAGTCGCGAACACCGGGGAGCTGTTTTTT CASTLTVANTGELFF
few TRBJ2-1 TRBV18 - TGTGCCAGCTCACCAAGGACGACCGAGCAGTTCTTC CASSPRTTEQFF
- TRBJ2-1 TRBV20-1 - TGCAGTGCTTTGGACCGTTCCTACAATGAGCAGTTCTTC CSALDRSYNEQFF
few TRBJ1-3 TRBV20-1 - TGCAGTGCTAGAGGTGGGGACATTGGAAACACCATATATTTT CSARGGDIGNTIYF
few TRBJ1-3 TRBV19 TRBD1 TGTGCCAGTAGGCAGGGGGCTACTGGAAACACCATATATTTT CASRQGATGNTIYF
few TRBJ2-7 TRBV29-1 - TGCAGCGTTGCCGGGACGGTTACCTACGAGCAGTACTTC CSVAGTVTYEQYF
- TRBJ2-7 TRBV20-1 - TGCAGTGCTAGAGATCGTAAGCGCACCGCCTACGAGCAGTACTTC CSARDRKRTAYEQYF
- TRBJ2-3 TRBV5-5 TRBD1 TGTGCCAGCAGCTTGGTAGGCACCGGGACAGGGGACACAGATACGCAGTATTTT CASSLVGTGTGDTDTQYF
few TRBJ2-3 TRBV10-3 - TGTGCCATCAGTGAACGGGGGGCGCGGGATACGCAGTATTTT CAISERGARDTQYF
- TRBJ1-5 TRBV7-9 - TGTGCCAGCAGCTCAGGGTGGGATCAGCCCCAGCATTTT CASSSGWDQPQHF
- TRBJ1-3 TRBV7-9 - TGTGCCAGCAGCTTAAGTTCGAAGAGCTCTGGAAACACCATATATTTT CASSLSSKSSGNTIYF
- TRBJ1-1 TRBV28 - TGTGCCAGCAGTTTTCAACTGGAACAGCCTTTGAACACTGAAGCTTTCTTT CASSFQLEQPLNTEAFF
- TRBJ1-3 TRBV6-1 - TGTGCCAGCAGTCCCGGCATCGCTGGAAACACCATATATTTT CASSPGIAGNTIYF
- TRBJ1-1 TRBV20-1 - TGCAGTGCTAGTTGGGGATTTGACACTGAAGCTTTCTTT CSASWGFDTEAFF
- TRBJ1-1 TRBV4-3 TRBD1 TGCGCCAGCAGCCAAGAGGGCCAGGGGGCGGAAGCTTTCTTT CASSQEGQGAEAFF
- TRBJ2-7 TRBV7-8 - TGTGCCAGCAGCTCGGGAGTCCCCAGCTCCTACGAGCAGTACTTC CASSSGVPSSYEQYF
few TRBJ2-1 TRBV7-9 - TGTGCCAACGACAAACCCGGAGGTACCTACAATGAGCAGTTCTTC CANDKPGGTYNEQFF
- TRBJ2-3 TRBV19 - TGTGCCAGTAGTATAGGCGAGGCTGGCACAGATACGCAGTATTTT CASSIGEAGTDTQYF
- TRBJ2-1 TRBV7-6 - TGTGCCAGCAGCTTAGCGAACGGCGCTGCCTACAATGAGCAGTTCTTC CASSLANGAAYNEQFF
- TRBJ2-3 TRBV7-2 - TGTGCCAGCAGCTTAGTTGGGGGTTCTAGCGCAGATACGCAGTATTTT CASSLVGGSSADTQYF
few TRBJ2-3 TRBV5-1 - TGCGCCAGCAGCTTGGAGGCTGTGGGGGCAGATACGCAGTATTTT CASSLEAVGADTQYF
- TRBJ2-7 TRBV27 TRBD1 TGTGCCAGCAGTGGGACAGGGGGCCTGATAGAGCAGTACTTC CASSGTGGLIEQYF
- TRBJ1-1 TRBV25-1 - TGTGCCAGCAGTGAGATCCCGGGGAGGGAAGCTTTCTTT CASSEIPGREAFF
few TRBJ1-2 TRBV5-1 TRBD1 TGCGCCAGCAGCGCGGGACAGGGATCCGGGGATGGCTACACCTTC CASSAGQGSGDGYTF
- TRBJ2-7 TRBV15 - TGTGCCACCAGCAGAGGGGGACGGTACGAGCAGTACTTC CATSRGGRYEQYF
- TRBJ2-7 TRBV10-2 - TGCGCCAGCAGAGGGGTGCTTTCGGGTGAGCAGTACTTC CASRGVLSGEQYF
few TRBJ2-7 TRBV6-1 TRBD2 TGTGCCGGTACCCGGACTAGCGGCTCTTACGAGCAGTACTTC CAGTRTSGSYEQYF
- TRBJ2-3 TRBV7-3 TRBD1 TGTGCCAGCAGCTTAACGTTTAGGAATGTACAGGGGCAAGATACGCAGTATTTT CASSLTFRNVQGQDTQYF
few TRBJ1-1 TRBV29-1 - TGCAGCGTTGCGTCACGGAACCTTAACACTGAAGCTTTCTTT CSVASRNLNTEAFF
- TRBJ2-7 TRBV15 - TGTGCCACCAGCAGAGCCTGGGACGGCTACGAGCAGTACTTC CATSRAWDGYEQYF
few TRBJ2-7 TRBV29-1 TRBD2 TGCAGCGTTGAAGATAGGGCTAGCGGGACCTACGAGCAGTACTTC CSVEDRASGTYEQYF
- TRBJ1-1 TRBV18 TRBD1 TGTGCCAGCTCACCCGGGACAGGACGGAACACTGAAGCTTTCTTT CASSPGTGRNTEAFF
- TRBJ1-2 TRBV29-1 TRBD1 TGCAGCGTTGGTGACAGGGCGGGTGGCTACACCTTC CSVGDRAGGYTF